This T cell receptor (beta chain) was retrieved from a study of shared clonotypes between healthy human individuals. Study details: Donors were a couple of women and a few men aged 18 to 49. CD4 naive and CD4 memory each took three plates per donor, while CD8 naive took two and CD8 memory one.

The protocol was immunoSEQ multiplex PCR, while the TCRdb copy is restricted to in-frame clones and leaves out a portion. The data contain roughly 2 million clones, roughly 95% of them singletons. The CDR3 spans 14 residues. Germline V CDR1 and CDR2: MNHNY, SVGAGI (reference sequence). V dropped 1 base and J dropped 7 bases, with 14 bases sitting between them. Caucasian adults residing in Nashville, Tennessee made up all the donors. Material: naive CD4+ T cells sorted from blood. Subset of the sample: CD45RA+ positively selected. The V gene is TRBV6-6, the J gene TRBJ2-7; either TRBD1 or TRBD2 may fit D (5 bases each). The TCR was taken from a man in his late teens or twenties in good health. CDR3 bases: TGTGCCAGCAGTTACTTTAGGGACCTGTTGGAGCAGTACTTC. This codes for CASSYFRDLLEQYF.